This is a list of T cell receptor beta chains from one sample in a study of T cell changes during pregnancy in multiple sclerosis. The repertoire was sequenced with immunoSEQ multiplex PCR; TCRdb's copy has only in-frame clones and lacks some. The sample records tens of thousands of clones, 91% being singletons. Specimen: peripheral blood, collected after pregnancy. All receptors come from a female donor in good health, enrolled as a control in a pregnancy study. Each CDR3 is given with its conserved first and last residue. The D gene is left open where the match is weak. Some rows mark clone size as missing; the rest say once, few, many or name a class of expanded clone.

TRBV19	-	-	TRBJ1-4	TGTGCCAGTAGTATCTCTGGGACACTTAATGAAAAACTGTTTTTT	CASSISGTLNEKLFF
TRBV18	-	-	TRBJ1-1	TGTGCCAGCTCACCAAGGGAGAACACAAGGGACACTGAAGCTTTCTTT	CASSPRENTRDTEAFF
TRBV27	-	-	TRBJ1-2	TGTGCCAGCAGGATTGGAGGGATCCCTAACTATGGCTACACCTTC	CASRIGGIPNYGYTF
TRBV2	TRBD1	-	TRBJ2-1	TGTGCCAGCAGTGAAGTTCTTGGGACAGGCAACAATGAGCAGTTCTTC	CASSEVLGTGNNEQFF
TRBV11-2	-	-	TRBJ1-4	TGTGCCAGCAGGAGGAGCGGTGCAACTAATGAAAAACTGTTTTTT	CASRRSGATNEKLFF
TRBV28	TRBD1	-	TRBJ1-4	TGTGCCAGCAGTTCCGGATTTCGACAGGGGGGGGACGAAAAACTGTTTTTT	CASSSGFRQGGDEKLFF
TRBV5-1	TRBD1	-	TRBJ2-1	TGCGCCAGCAGCACAGGGGGCGCTTACAATGAGCAGTTCTTC	CASSTGGAYNEQFF
TRBV27	-	-	TRBJ2-7	TGTGCCAGCAGTTTAGGGCTGTACTACGAGCAGTACTTC	CASSLGLYYEQYF
TRBV13	-	-	TRBJ2-1	TGTGCCAGCAGCTTATTGACGGGGAAACGCTCCTACAATGAGCAGTTCTTC	CASSLLTGKRSYNEQFF
TRBV4-2	-	-	TRBJ1-3	TGTGCCAGCAGCCAAGAAAGCCGGAGTGGAAACACCATATATTTT	CASSQESRSGNTIYF
TRBV2	-	-	TRBJ2-1	TGTGCCAGCAGTGGGAGTAGATCGGCTTACAATGAGCAGTTCTTC	CASSGSRSAYNEQFF
TRBV27	-	-	TRBJ2-7	TGTGCCAGCAGCGTGAATCCGCGGGGCACCTACGAGCAGTACTTC	CASSVNPRGTYEQYF
TRBV4-3	-	once	TRBJ2-5	TGCGCCAGCAGCCAAGATCTGGTCGGGGAAGAGACCCAGTACTTC	CASSQDLVGEETQYF
TRBV4-2	TRBD2	-	TRBJ2-1	TGTGCCAGCAGCCACGAACTAGCGGGGATTTCTGGCAATGAGCAGTTCTTC	CASSHELAGISGNEQFF
TRBV4-2	TRBD2	-	TRBJ2-5	TGTGCCAGCAGTTCGGGCGCGGGGGGCCCAGAGACCCAGTACTTC	CASSSGAGGPETQYF
TRBV27	TRBD1	-	TRBJ1-6	TGTGCCAGCAGTTTTCCCAACCAGGGGGCTAATTCACCCCTCCACTTT	CASSFPNQGANSPLHF
TRBV11-3	-	few	TRBJ1-1	TGTGCCAGCAGCTCAGAAGGAGGACGCACTGAAGCTTTCTTT	CASSSEGGRTEAFF
TRBV4-1	-	-	TRBJ1-1	TGCGCCAGCAGCCCCCCCGGACAGAGTTACACTGAAGCTTTCTTT	CASSPPGQSYTEAFF
TRBV4-3	TRBD1	-	TRBJ1-5	TGCGCCAGCAGCCAAGGACAGGGCGTCAATCAGCCCCAGCATTTT	CASSQGQGVNQPQHF
TRBV11-1	TRBD1	-	TRBJ1-2	TGTGCCAGCAGCTTAGATTCCGGACAGGGGAACGGCTACACCTTC	CASSLDSGQGNGYTF
TRBV7-6	-	-	TRBJ2-2	TGTGCCAGCAGCTTGAGGGTCGCCGGGGAGCTGTTTTTT	CASSLRVAGELFF
TRBV6-1	-	-	TRBJ2-7	TGTGCCTGCATCCCACCGAGCTCCTACGAGCAGTACTTC	CACIPPSSYEQYF
TRBV11-1	-	-	TRBJ2-7	TGTGCCAGCAGCTTTGACAGAAACTCCTACGAGCAGTACTTC	CASSFDRNSYEQYF
TRBV5-6	TRBD2	-	TRBJ2-3	TGTGCCAGCAGCACACCTTCAAGGACTAGAAGCACAGATACGCAGTATTTT	CASSTPSRTRSTDTQYF
TRBV7-3	TRBD2	-	TRBJ2-3	TGTGCCAGCAGCTTAATGGGGACTAGCGGGGGGGCCAGAACAGATACGCAGTATTTT	CASSLMGTSGGARTDTQYF
TRBV6-6	-	-	TRBJ1-1	TGTGCCAGCAGTATACAGATGAACACTGAAGCTTTCTTT	CASSIQMNTEAFF
TRBV27	TRBD2	-	TRBJ2-7	TGTGCCAGCAGCTTGGGACTAGCTGGGACCTACGAGCAGTACTTC	CASSLGLAGTYEQYF
TRBV7-9	TRBD2	-	TRBJ2-4	TGTGCCAGCAGCCCGCCCGCTAGCGGGGGTGTTCAGTACTTC	CASSPPASGGVQYF
TRBV10-3	-	-	TRBJ1-5	TGTGCCATCAGTGAGTCCGGGGGGAAGGATCAGCCCCAGCATTTT	CAISESGGKDQPQHF
TRBV19	TRBD1	-	TRBJ1-5	TGTGCCAGTAGTACTCCCGGGACAGGGGGCAATCAGCCCCAGCATTTT	CASSTPGTGGNQPQHF
TRBV29-1	TRBD1	-	TRBJ1-2	TGCAGCGGAATAGTCCCCGCGGGACAGGGACCTTCCTATGGCTACACCTTC	CSGIVPAGQGPSYGYTF
TRBV2	TRBD1	-	TRBJ2-2	TGTGCCAGCAGGGGACAGGGTCCGGGCACCGGGGAGCTGTTTTTT	CASRGQGPGTGELFF
TRBV19	TRBD2	-	TRBJ2-3	TGTGCCAGTAGTAACTCCGGGACTATCGTTCTGTATTTT	CASSNSGTIVLYF
TRBV7-2	-	-	TRBJ2-3	TGTGCCAGCAGCTTATGGGCAACTCTCCTACCTAGCACAGATACGCAGTATTTT	CASSLWATLLPSTDTQYF
TRBV5-6	TRBD1	-	TRBJ2-7	TGTGCCAGCAGCCCGTGGACAGGTGGCCACGAGCAGTACTTC	CASSPWTGGHEQYF
TRBV5-4	TRBD2	-	TRBJ2-7	TGTGCCAGCAGCTTGACCCTGGGCAGCGGGGGGTCTGCCGACGAGCAGTACTTC	CASSLTLGSGGSADEQYF
TRBV6-5	TRBD1	few	TRBJ1-6	TGTGCCAGCAGTTACGACAGGGGGTCTTCACCCCTCCACTTT	CASSYDRGSSPLHF
TRBV4-2	TRBD1	once	TRBJ2-3	TGTGCCAGCAGCCAAGAGGGAATTTGGGACAGGGCCCCAGATACGCAGTATTTT	CASSQEGIWDRAPDTQYF
TRBV5-1	TRBD1	-	TRBJ1-4	TGCGCCAGCAGCATGACAACAGGGGTTGAAGGGGGACTGTTTTTT	CASSMTTGVEGGLFF
TRBV7-3	TRBD1	few	TRBJ1-1	TGTGCCAGCAGCTCCCCGGACAGGGGAACTGAAGCTTTCTTT	CASSSPDRGTEAFF
TRBV2	TRBD1	-	TRBJ1-5	TGTGCCAGCAGTGGGACAGGGGGAAATCAGCCCCAGCATTTT	CASSGTGGNQPQHF
TRBV28	TRBD2	-	TRBJ2-3	TGTGCCAGCAGTTCGCCGGGACTACGACTTTATTTT	CASSSPGLRLYF
TRBV21-1	-	-	TRBJ2-5	TGTGCCAGCAGCCCCCCGGACAGGGGCTTGTACTTC	CASSPPDRGLYF
TRBV7-9	-	-	TRBJ2-2	TGTGCCAGCACCGGGTGGGCGGGGAACACCGGGGAGCTGTTTTTT	CASTGWAGNTGELFF
TRBV5-6	-	-	TRBJ2-7	TGTGCCAGCAGCTTACGGTACGAGCAGTACTTC	CASSLRYEQYF
TRBV7-8	TRBD1	-	TRBJ2-3	TGTGCCAGCAGCTTAGCCCGGACAGGGCAAACAGATACGCAGTATTTT	CASSLARTGQTDTQYF
TRBV7-2	-	-	TRBJ1-1	TGTGCCAGCACTTCGCGTTACTACACTGAAGCTTTCTTT	CASTSRYYTEAFF
TRBV14	-	-	TRBJ2-5	TGTGCCAGCAGCCAAGTAGCCCAAGAGACCCAGTACTTC	CASSQVAQETQYF
TRBV4-3	TRBD2	-	TRBJ2-7	TGCGCCAGCAGTCCCCAGCGGGGGGGCCCCTACGAGCAGTACTTC	CASSPQRGGPYEQYF
TRBV13	TRBD1	-	TRBJ1-5	TGTGCCAGCAGCTCCGGACAGGGGTATCAGCCCCAGCATTTT	CASSSGQGYQPQHF
TRBV6-5	-	-	TRBJ2-2	TGTGCCAGCAGTTACAAGGCCGGGGGCACCGGGGAGCTGTTTTTT	CASSYKAGGTGELFF
TRBV27	TRBD1	-	TRBJ2-3	TGTGCCAGCAGCCACCGGGACAGTATAACAGATACGCAGTATTTT	CASSHRDSITDTQYF
TRBV5-1	-	-	TRBJ2-5	TGCGCCAGCAGCTTGGTCGTAGGGGCGCAAGAGACCCAGTACTTC	CASSLVVGAQETQYF
TRBV6-6	TRBD2	once	TRBJ2-5	TGTGCCAGCAGTCACCCCGGGGTGGGGGGGACGGAGACCCAGTACTTC	CASSHPGVGGTETQYF
TRBV21-1	-	-	TRBJ1-1	TGTGCCAGCAGCACTTACCTTCGGCAGGGAACTGAAGCTTTCTTT	CASSTYLRQGTEAFF
TRBV6-5	-	-	TRBJ2-3	TGTGCCAGCAGGAACATTATAGCGGGCACAGATACGCAGTATTTT	CASRNIIAGTDTQYF
TRBV4-3	TRBD1	-	TRBJ2-3	TGCGCCAGCAGCCAAGAATGGGACAGGGAGCAGTATTTT	CASSQEWDREQYF
TRBV6-5	-	few	TRBJ1-2	TGTGCCAGCAGGCCCCCCCGGGGAAGCTATGGCTACACCTTC	CASRPPRGSYGYTF
TRBV29-1	-	-	TRBJ2-1	TGCAGCGTTGAACGGGCCTACAATGAGCAGTTCTTC	CSVERAYNEQFF
TRBV7-9	-	-	TRBJ2-3	TGTGCCAGCAGCCCGGACTCTAGCACAGATACGCAGTATTTT	CASSPDSSTDTQYF